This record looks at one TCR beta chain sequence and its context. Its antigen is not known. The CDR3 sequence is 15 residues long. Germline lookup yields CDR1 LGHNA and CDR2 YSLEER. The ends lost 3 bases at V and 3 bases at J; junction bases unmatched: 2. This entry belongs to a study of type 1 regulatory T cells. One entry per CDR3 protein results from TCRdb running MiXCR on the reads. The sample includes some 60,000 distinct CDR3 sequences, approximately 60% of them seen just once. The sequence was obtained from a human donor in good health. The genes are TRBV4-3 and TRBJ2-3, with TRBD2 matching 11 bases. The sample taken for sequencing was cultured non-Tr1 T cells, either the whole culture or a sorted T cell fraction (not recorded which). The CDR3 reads CASSQGLAVTDTQYF. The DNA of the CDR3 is TGCGCCAGCAGCCAGGGACTAGCGGTAACAGATACGCAGTATTTT.